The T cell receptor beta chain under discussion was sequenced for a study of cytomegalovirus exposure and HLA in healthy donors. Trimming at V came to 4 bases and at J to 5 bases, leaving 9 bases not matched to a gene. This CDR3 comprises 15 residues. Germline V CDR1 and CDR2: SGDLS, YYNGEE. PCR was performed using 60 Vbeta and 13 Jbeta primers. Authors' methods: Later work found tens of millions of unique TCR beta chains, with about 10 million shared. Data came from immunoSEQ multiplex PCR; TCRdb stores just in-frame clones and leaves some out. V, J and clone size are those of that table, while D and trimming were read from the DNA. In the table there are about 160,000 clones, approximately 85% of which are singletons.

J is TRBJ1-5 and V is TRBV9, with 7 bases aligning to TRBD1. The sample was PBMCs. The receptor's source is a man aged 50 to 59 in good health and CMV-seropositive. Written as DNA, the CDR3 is TGTGCCAGCAGCTGGGACAGCAGCGGATATCAGCCCCAGCATTTT. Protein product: CASSWDSSGYQPQHF.